The present T cell receptor (beta chain) was sequenced within a study of beta chain features in type 1 diabetes. Study-wide findings and caveats: In type 1 diabetes patients, VDJ junctions had fewer insertions; deletions at these junctions were more frequent. TCRB CDR3s were moderately but significantly shorter in Type 1 diabetes patients in all four CD4+ subsets.

CDR3 length: 14 amino acids. Germline V gene lookup returns CDR1 SGHTA and CDR2 FQGNSA. Trimming took 8 bases from V and 5 from J, leaving 15 bases between them. The investigators reverse transcribed all of the isolated RNA, so they sequenced expressed TCRB transcripts. The assay was immunoSEQ multiplex PCR, and TCRdb's table has in-frame clones only and misses some. The data contain a few hundred thousand clones, approximately 15% of them singletons. To note about this clone: The antigen remains undetermined.

Sequencing was carried out using central memory CD4+ T cells from blood. The source is a man aged 25-45 years in good health. The chain links TRBV7-2 to TRBJ2-2; possibly TRBD2 for D (6 bases). CDR3 sequence reads: CASAWDSTTGELFF. CDR3 coding DNA: TGTGCCAGCGCTTGGGACTCGACAACCGGGGAGCTGTTTTTT. Drawing the rest from reference TRBV7-2 and TRBJ2-2, the complete variable domain is GAGVSQSPSNKVTEKGKDVELRCDPISGHTALYWYRQSLGQGLEFLIYFQGNSAPDKSGLPSDRFSAERTGGSVSTLTIQRTQQEDSAVYLCASAWDSTTGELFFGEGSRLTVL.